Below, 2 T cell receptor beta chains from the same sample are listed, as sequenced in a study of control samples from healthy donors and cancer patients. The table came from immunoSEQ multiplex PCR; TCRdb's copy has only in-frame clones and leaves some out. The top ten clones hold 15% to 18% of a sample with roughly 68,000 clones, 83% of them seen once. The sample consisted of blood. The receptors come from a man between 60 and 75 years old in good health.

V usage is TRBV5-1 and J usage is TRBJ2-3; 7 nucleotides match TRBD2. The trim removed 3 bases at V and 3 bases at J, leaving 7 bases unmatched. The CDR3 has 15 residues. The germline gives CDR1 SGHRS, CDR2 YFSETQ. DNA of the CDR3: TGCGCCAGCAGCTCGCGGGGGTTCCAAACAGATACGCAGTATTTT. This encodes CASSSRGFQTDTQYF.

The chain has TRBV5-1 and TRBJ2-1; 10 bases fit TRBD2. This CDR3 contains 15 residues. Germline CDR1 and CDR2: SGHRS and YFSETQ. The V segment lost 1 base and the J segment 7 bases; nucleotides outside the gene matches: 5. CDR3 loop: CASSLPSGSLNEQFF. CDR3 coding DNA: TGCGCCAGCAGCTTGCCTAGCGGGAGTCTGAATGAGCAGTTCTTC.